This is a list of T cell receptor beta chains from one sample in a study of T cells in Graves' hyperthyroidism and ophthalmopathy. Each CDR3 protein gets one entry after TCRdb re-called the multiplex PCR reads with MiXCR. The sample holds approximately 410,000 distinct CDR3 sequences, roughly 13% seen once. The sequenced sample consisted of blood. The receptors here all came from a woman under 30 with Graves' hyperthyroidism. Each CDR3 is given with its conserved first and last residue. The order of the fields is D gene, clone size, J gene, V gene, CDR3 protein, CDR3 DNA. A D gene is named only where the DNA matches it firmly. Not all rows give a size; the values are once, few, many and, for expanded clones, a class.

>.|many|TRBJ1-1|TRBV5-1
CASSLERGSTEAFF
TGCGCCAGCAGCCTGGAACGAGGGAGCACTGAAGCTTTCTTT
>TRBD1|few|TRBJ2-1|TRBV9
CASSVAPPLGTGQFNEQFF
TGTGCCAGCAGCGTAGCACCACCTCTGGGGACAGGGCAATTCAATGAGCAGTTCTTC
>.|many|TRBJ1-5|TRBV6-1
CASGQPQHF
TGTGCCAGCGGACAGCCCCAGCATTTT
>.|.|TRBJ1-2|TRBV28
CASSLLRADGYTF
TGTGCCAGCAGTTTATTACGGGCGGATGGCTACACCTTC
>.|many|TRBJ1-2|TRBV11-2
CASSFNRAYGYTF
TGTGCCAGCAGCTTTAACAGGGCCTATGGCTACACCTTC
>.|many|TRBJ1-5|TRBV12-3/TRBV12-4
CASSLQAPNQPQHF
TGTGCCAGCAGTTTACAGGCTCCTAATCAGCCCCAGCATTTT
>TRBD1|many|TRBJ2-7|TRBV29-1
CSVGDRPVLYEQYF
TGCAGCGTTGGGGACAGACCGGTTCTTTACGAGCAGTACTTC
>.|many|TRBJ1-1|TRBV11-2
CASSLIRPFF
TGTGCCAGCAGCTTAATTCGACCTTTCTTT
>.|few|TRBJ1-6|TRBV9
CASSHGENSPLHF
TGTGCCAGCAGCCATGGAGAGAATTCACCCCTCCACTTT
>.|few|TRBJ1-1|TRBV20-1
CSALSLENTEAFF
TGCAGTGCACTCTCGCTGGAAAACACTGAAGCTTTCTTT
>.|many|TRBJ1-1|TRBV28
CATDSIHLGNTEAFF
TGTGCCACCGATTCGATCCACCTGGGAAACACTGAAGCTTTCTTT
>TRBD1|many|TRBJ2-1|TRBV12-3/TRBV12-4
CASSDTYSGTGTANEQFF
TGTGCCAGCAGTGATACGTACTCCGGGACAGGAACCGCTAATGAGCAGTTCTTC
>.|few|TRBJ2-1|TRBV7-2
CASSPVGGLQFF
TGTGCCAGCAGCCCGGTGGGGGGTTTGCAGTTCTTC
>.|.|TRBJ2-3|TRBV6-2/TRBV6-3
CASSPLRDTQYF
TGTGCCAGCAGTCCCCTCAGGGATACGCAGTATTTT
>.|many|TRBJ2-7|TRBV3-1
CASSQAGRPEQYF
TGTGCCAGCAGCCAAGCGGGTAGACCCGAGCAGTACTTC
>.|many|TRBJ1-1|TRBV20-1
CSARDKGDAEAFF
TGCAGTGCTAGAGATAAGGGGGACGCTGAAGCTTTCTTT
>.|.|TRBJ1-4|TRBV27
CASSFLGAQAREKLFF
TGTGCCAGCAGTTTCCTCGGGGCACAGGCGAGGGAAAAACTGTTTTTT
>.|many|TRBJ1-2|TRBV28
CASSRGRGRVDGYTF
TGTGCCAGCAGTCGCGGGCGGGGGCGCGTGGATGGCTACACCTTC
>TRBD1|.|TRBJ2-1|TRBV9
CASSVWGTAYNEQFF
TGTGCCAGCAGCGTATGGGGGACAGCTTACAATGAGCAGTTCTTC
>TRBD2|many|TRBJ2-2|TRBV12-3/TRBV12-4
CASKLAGNTGELFF
TGTGCCAGCAAGCTAGCGGGCAACACCGGGGAGCTGTTTTTT
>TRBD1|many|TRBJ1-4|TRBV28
CASSSWTGAEEKLFF
TGTGCCAGCAGTTCGTGGACAGGGGCGGAGGAAAAACTGTTTTTT
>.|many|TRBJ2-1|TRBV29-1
CSVDPGVEQFF
TGCAGCGTTGATCCGGGGGTGGAGCAGTTCTTC
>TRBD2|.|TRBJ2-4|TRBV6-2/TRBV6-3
CASSAPRTSGGYIQYF
TGTGCCAGCAGTGCCCCGCGGACTAGCGGTGGGTACATTCAGTACTTC
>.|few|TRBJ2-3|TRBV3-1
CASSGRDGTDTQYF
TGTGCCAGCAGCGGACGGGACGGCACAGATACGCAGTATTTT
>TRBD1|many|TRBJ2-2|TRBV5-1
CASSRGQANTGELFF
TGCGCCAGCAGCCGGGGACAGGCGAACACCGGGGAGCTGTTTTTT
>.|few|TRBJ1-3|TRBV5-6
CASSLAGTNSGNTIYF
TGTGCCAGCAGCTTAGCTGGGACTAACTCTGGAAACACCATATATTTT
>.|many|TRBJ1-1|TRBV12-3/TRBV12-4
CASSLSVAREAFF
TGTGCCAGCAGCCTATCCGTAGCGCGCGAAGCTTTCTTT
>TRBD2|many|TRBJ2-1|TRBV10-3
CAITKTPGLAGGDNEQFF
TGTGCCATCACCAAAACCCCGGGACTAGCGGGAGGAGACAATGAGCAGTTCTTC
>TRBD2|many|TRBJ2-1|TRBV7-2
CASSPRSGTSGHNEQFF
TGTGCCAGCAGCCCCCGCTCCGGGACTAGCGGACACAATGAGCAGTTCTTC
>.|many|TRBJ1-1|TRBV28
CASGGGAMNTEAFF
TGTGCCAGCGGTGGAGGGGCGATGAACACTGAAGCTTTCTTT
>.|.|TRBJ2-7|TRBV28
CASSLRGRVTYEQYF
TGTGCCAGCAGTCTTAGGGGCAGGGTCACCTACGAGCAGTACTTC
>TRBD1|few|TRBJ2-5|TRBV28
CASSDRGIETQYF
TGTGCCAGCAGTGACAGGGGAATAGAGACCCAGTACTTC
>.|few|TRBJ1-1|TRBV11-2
CASSLEVGYMNTEALF
TGTGCCAGCAGCTTAGAGGTCGGCTACATGAACACTGAAGCTCTCTTT
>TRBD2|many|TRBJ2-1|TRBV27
CASSLSPGLAGGQFF
TGTGCCAGCAGTTTAAGTCCGGGACTAGCGGGAGGGCAGTTCTTC
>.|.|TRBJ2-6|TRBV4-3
CASSQEGSSGANVLTF
TGCGCCAGCAGCCAAGAGGGCAGCTCTGGGGCCAACGTCCTGACTTTC
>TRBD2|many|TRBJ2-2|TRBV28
CASSFWGGNTGELFF
TGTGCCAGCAGTTTTTGGGGGGGAAACACCGGGGAGCTGTTTTTT
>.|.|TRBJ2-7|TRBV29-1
CSVEAGTYNEQYF
TGCAGCGTTGAGGCCGGGACATACAATGAGCAGTACTTC
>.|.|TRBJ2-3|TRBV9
CASSVAQRADTQYF
TGTGCCAGCAGCGTAGCCCAGCGCGCCGATACGCAGTATTTT
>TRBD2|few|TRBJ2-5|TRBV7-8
CASSRLAGVEETQYF
TGTGCCAGCAGCCGACTAGCGGGAGTTGAAGAGACCCAGTACTTC
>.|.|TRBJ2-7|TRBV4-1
CASSQDQNRVYEQYF
TGCGCCAGCAGCCAAGATCAGAACAGGGTCTACGAGCAGTACTTC
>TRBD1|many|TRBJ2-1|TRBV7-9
CASTFPGQGARGQFF
TGTGCCAGCACTTTCCCGGGACAGGGGGCAAGAGGGCAGTTCTTC
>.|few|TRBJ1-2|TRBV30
CAWRRGLDYGYTF
TGTGCCTGGCGGCGAGGGTTAGACTATGGCTACACCTTC